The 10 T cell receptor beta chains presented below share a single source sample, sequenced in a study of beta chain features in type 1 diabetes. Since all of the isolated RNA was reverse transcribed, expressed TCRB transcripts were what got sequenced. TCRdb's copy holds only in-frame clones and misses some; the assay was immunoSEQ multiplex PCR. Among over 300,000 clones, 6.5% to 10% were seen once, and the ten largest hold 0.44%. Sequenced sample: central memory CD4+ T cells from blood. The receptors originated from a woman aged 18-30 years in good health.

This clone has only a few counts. The CDR3 region is CATSRAKGSNEKLFF. The CDR3, as DNA: TGTGCCACCAGCAGAGCTAAGGGGTCTAATGAAAAACTGTTTTTT. The chain uses TRBV15 and TRBJ1-4, with D possibly being TRBD1 (5 bases). The V gene lost 1 base and the J gene lost 3 bases, with 9 bases spanning the gap. Germline-derived CDR1 and CDR2 are LNHNV and YYDKDF (reference sequence). The CDR3 has 15 amino acids.

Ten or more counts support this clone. CDR3 amino acids: CAIKGGQTNEKLFF. The CDR3, as DNA: TGTGCCATCAAAGGGGGACAAACTAATGAAAAACTGTTTTTT. The chain carries TRBV10-3 and TRBJ1-4, with D possibly TRBD1 on 6 matching bases. The CDR3 has 14 amino acids. V was clipped by 7 bases and J by 1 base, with 10 bases between them. Germline V lookup: CDR1 ENHRY, CDR2 SYGVKD.

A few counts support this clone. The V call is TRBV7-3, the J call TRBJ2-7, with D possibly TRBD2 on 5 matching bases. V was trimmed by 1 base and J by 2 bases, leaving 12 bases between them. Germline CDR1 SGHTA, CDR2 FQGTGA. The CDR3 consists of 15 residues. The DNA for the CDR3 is TGTGCCAGCAGCTTAAGGGAGACGCTTCCCTACGAGCAGTACTTC. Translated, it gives CASSLRETLPYEQYF.

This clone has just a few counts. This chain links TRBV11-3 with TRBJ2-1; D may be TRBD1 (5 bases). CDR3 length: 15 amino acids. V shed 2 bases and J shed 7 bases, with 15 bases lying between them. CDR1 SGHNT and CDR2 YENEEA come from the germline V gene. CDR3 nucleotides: TGTGCCAGCAGCTTAATGGCAGGGAAAGGGAATGAGCAGTTCTTC. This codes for CASSLMAGKGNEQFF.

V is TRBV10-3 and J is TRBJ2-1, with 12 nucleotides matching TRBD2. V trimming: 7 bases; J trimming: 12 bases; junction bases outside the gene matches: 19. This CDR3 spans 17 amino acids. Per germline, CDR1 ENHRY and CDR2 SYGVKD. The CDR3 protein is CAIKGQDTSGRPGWQFF. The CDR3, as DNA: TGTGCCATCAAGGGACAGGACACTAGCGGGAGGCCCGGCTGGCAGTTCTTC.

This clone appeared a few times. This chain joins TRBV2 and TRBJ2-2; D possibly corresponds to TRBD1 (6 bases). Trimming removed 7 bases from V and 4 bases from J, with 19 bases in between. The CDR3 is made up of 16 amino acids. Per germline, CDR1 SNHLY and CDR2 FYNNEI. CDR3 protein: CASKSGRTVITGELFF. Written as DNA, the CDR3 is TGTGCCAGCAAATCTGGCCGGACAGTCATCACCGGGGAGCTGTTTTTT.

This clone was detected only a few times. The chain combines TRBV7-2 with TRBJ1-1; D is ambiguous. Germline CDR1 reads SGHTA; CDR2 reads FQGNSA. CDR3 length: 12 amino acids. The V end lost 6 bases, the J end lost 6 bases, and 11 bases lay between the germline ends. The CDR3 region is CASSRRESEAFF. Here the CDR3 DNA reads TGTGCCAGCAGTCGTAGGGAATCTGAAGCTTTCTTT.

The CDR3 is CASSLDFQDTQYF. The CDR3 nucleotides read TGTGCCAGCAGCTTGGACTTTCAAGATACGCAGTATTTT. V usage is TRBV5-4 and J usage is TRBJ2-3; D remains unclear. The germline gives CDR1 SGHNT, CDR2 YYREEE (reference sequence). Trimming stripped 0 bases from V and 5 bases from J, with 7 bases between. The CDR3 extends over 13 amino acids.

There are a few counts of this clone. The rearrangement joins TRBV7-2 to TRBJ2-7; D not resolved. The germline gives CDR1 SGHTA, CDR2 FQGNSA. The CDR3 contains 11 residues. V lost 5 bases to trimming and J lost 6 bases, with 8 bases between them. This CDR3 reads CASSVNSEQYF. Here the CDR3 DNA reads TGTGCCAGCAGCGTTAACAGCGAGCAGTACTTC.

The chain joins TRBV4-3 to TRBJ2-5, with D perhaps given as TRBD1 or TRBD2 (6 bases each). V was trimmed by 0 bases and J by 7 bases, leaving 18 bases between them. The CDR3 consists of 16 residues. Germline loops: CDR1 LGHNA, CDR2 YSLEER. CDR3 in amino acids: CASSQDIAAGGGTQYF. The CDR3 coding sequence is TGCGCCAGCAGCCAAGATATAGCGGCAGGAGGGGGGACCCAGTACTTC.